The rows below give T cell receptor beta chains drawn from one sample of a study of spatial heterogeneity in lung cancer. MiXCR, run by TCRdb on the 5' RACE reads, gives a single entry per CDR3 protein. The sample lists about 14,000 distinct CDR3 sequences; 4% to 5% were seen once. Sequences were derived from lung tumor tissue, sampled at surgery. The receptors originated from a female donor with early-stage non-small cell lung cancer. Each CDR3 is given with its conserved first and last residue. Fields, in order: clone size, D gene, J gene, V gene, CDR3 protein, CDR3 DNA. A D gene is named only where the DNA matches it firmly. Clone size is not always given. Where it is, it says once, few, many or a class for expanded clones.

many	NA	TRBJ2-5	TRBV2	CASSVGKDTQYF	TGTGCCAGCAGTGTAGGGAAAGATACCCAGTACTTC
NA	NA	TRBJ2-1	TRBV7-9	CASSLLPPTSYNEQFF	TGTGCCAGCAGCTTATTACCCCCGACCTCCTACAATGAGCAGTTCTTC
many	NA	TRBJ2-1	TRBV29-1	CSVEASVGSEQFF	TGCAGCGTTGAAGCGAGTGTCGGCTCGGAGCAGTTCTTC
many	TRBD2	TRBJ2-1	TRBV12-3/TRBV12-4	CASTSGPYNEQFF	TGTGCCAGCACTAGCGGACCCTACAATGAGCAGTTCTTC
many	NA	TRBJ1-2	TRBV5-5	CASSLVYGYTF	TGTGCCAGCAGCTTGGTCTATGGCTACACCTTC
medium-sized	NA	TRBJ2-1	TRBV29-1	CSGERTNYNEQFF	TGCAGCGGGGAGAGGACTAACTACAATGAGCAGTTCTTC
many	NA	TRBJ2-7	TRBV3-1	CASSQWGGEQYF	TGTGCCAGCAGCCAGTGGGGGGGCGAACAGTACTTC
many	NA	TRBJ2-3	TRBV9	CASSPTTRGKQYF	TGTGCCAGCAGCCCAACGACTAGGGGGAAACAGTATTTT
many	NA	TRBJ2-7	TRBV5-5	CASSLGTGPYEQYF	TGTGCCAGCAGCTTGGGTACAGGGCCCTACGAGCAGTACTTC
many	NA	TRBJ2-7	TRBV5-1	CASSSQELLYEQYF	TGCGCCAGCAGCTCCCAGGAACTCCTCTACGAGCAGTACTTC
many	NA	TRBJ2-3	TRBV7-9	CASSLVGLLTWYF	TGTGCCAGCAGCTTAGTAGGCCTTTTGACCTGGTATTTT
many	TRBD1	TRBJ1-2	TRBV28	CASRDRGLLGYGYTF	TGTGCCAGCAGGGACAGGGGCCTCCTGGGCTATGGCTACACCTTC
many	NA	TRBJ2-5	TRBV20-1	CSALPTQDSENTVKTQYF	TGCAGTGCTTTACCGACCCAAGACAGTGAAAATACGGTGAAGACCCAGTACTTC
many	NA	TRBJ1-2	TRBV20-1	CSAGGVREANYGYTF	TGCAGTGCAGGGGGAGTCCGGGAAGCTAACTATGGCTACACCTTC
NA	TRBD1	TRBJ1-6	TRBV2	CASRQTGEHSPLHF	TGTGCCAGCAGGCAAACAGGGGAGCATTCACCCCTCCACTTT
many	NA	TRBJ1-2	TRBV6-5	CASRPGIAYGYTF	TGTGCCAGCAGGCCGGGGATCGCCTATGGCTACACCTTC
many	TRBD2	TRBJ2-3	TRBV20-1	CSARASGGPLDTQYF	TGCAGTGCTAGAGCTAGCGGGGGGCCACTAGATACGCAGTATTTT
NA	NA	TRBJ2-7	TRBV18	CASSPSPPSWETAYEQYF	TGTGCCAGCTCACCATCTCCCCCGTCGTGGGAGACTGCCTACGAGCAGTACTTC
many	NA	TRBJ2-3	TRBV10-3	CAIRGTRTTTDTQYF	TGTGCCATCAGGGGGACCCGGACTACCACAGATACGCAGTATTTT
NA	NA	TRBJ2-4	TRBV2	CASRLQGMDIQYF	TGTGCCAGCAGACTACAGGGTATGGACATTCAGTACTTC
many	NA	TRBJ1-5	TRBV12-3/TRBV12-4	CASSSPVSNQPQHF	TGTGCCAGCAGTTCCCCAGTTAGCAATCAGCCCCAGCATTTT
many	TRBD1	TRBJ1-2	TRBV12-3/TRBV12-4	CASLGQGEYRRGYTF	TGTGCCAGCTTAGGACAGGGGGAATATCGCCGTGGCTACACCTTC
medium-sized	NA	TRBJ2-5	TRBV10-3	CAISDSASAQYF	TGTGCCATCAGTGACAGTGCGTCGGCCCAGTACTTC
many	TRBD2	TRBJ2-3	TRBV7-2	CASSLWTSGTDTQYF	TGTGCCAGCAGCCTCTGGACTAGCGGCACAGATACGCAGTATTTT
NA	NA	TRBJ2-4	TRBV3-1	CASSQDRGGIQYF	TGTGCCAGCAGCCAAGACAGGGGAGGCATTCAGTACTTC
many	NA	TRBJ2-5	TRBV20-1	CSAILSGGRGPGETQYF	TGCAGTGCTATCCTCTCCGGGGGAAGGGGGCCTGGCGAGACCCAGTACTTC
many	NA	TRBJ1-2	TRBV2	CASSGLTNYGYTF	TGTGCCAGCAGTGGACTGACGAACTATGGCTACACCTTC
many	TRBD2	TRBJ2-3	TRBV20-1	CSANRMTGGAPDTQYF	TGCAGTGCTAATCGAATGACCGGGGGGGCCCCAGATACGCAGTATTTT
many	TRBD1	TRBJ2-2	TRBV11-2	CASSPRTGGETGELFF	TGTGCCAGCAGCCCCAGGACAGGGGGCGAGACCGGGGAGCTGTTTTTT
many	NA	TRBJ1-2	TRBV20-1	CSASDLSYGYTF	TGCAGTGCTAGTGACCTGAGCTATGGCTACACCTTC
few	NA	TRBJ2-1	TRBV6-1	CASSGGVGGYNEQFF	TGTGCCAGCAGTGGGGGGGTAGGAGGGTACAATGAGCAGTTCTTC
many	NA	TRBJ1-1	TRBV9	CASSEHLGRTIMNTEAFF	TGTGCCAGCAGCGAACACCTAGGACGGACAATCATGAACACTGAAGCTTTCTTT
medium-sized	TRBD1	TRBJ1-5	TRBV6-2/TRBV6-3	CASSRDSPSDQPQHF	TGTGCCAGCAGTCGGGACAGCCCTAGTGATCAGCCCCAGCATTTT
medium-sized	TRBD1	TRBJ2-7	TRBV4-1	CASSQTPAGQGTYEQYF	TGCGCCAGCAGCCAAACTCCCGCGGGACAGGGGACCTACGAGCAGTACTTC
many	TRBD2	TRBJ2-1	TRBV20-1	CSARVASGTSSYNEQFF	TGCAGTGCTAGAGTGGCTAGCGGGACGAGCTCCTACAATGAGCAGTTCTTC
many	NA	TRBJ1-3	TRBV6-2/TRBV6-3	CASSYSSGNTIYF	TGTGCCAGCAGTTACTCCTCTGGAAACACCATATATTTT
medium-sized	TRBD1	TRBJ1-5	TRBV7-2	CASSLAGTANQPQHF	TGTGCCAGCAGCTTAGCTGGGACAGCCAATCAGCCCCAGCATTTT
many	NA	TRBJ2-1	TRBV21-1	CASSYSHWGTGEQFF	TGTGCCAGCAGTTACAGCCATTGGGGTACCGGTGAGCAGTTCTTC
many	NA	TRBJ2-7	TRBV7-9	CASSPLPGSYEQYF	TGTGCCAGCAGCCCTCTTCCTGGCAGCTACGAGCAGTACTTC
many	NA	TRBJ2-4	TRBV29-1	CSVGPADIQYF	TGCAGCGTCGGTCCCGCGGACATTCAGTACTTC
many	NA	TRBJ1-2	TRBV10-3	CAISYDSTNYGYTF	TGTGCCATCAGTTATGACAGTACTAACTATGGCTACACCTTC